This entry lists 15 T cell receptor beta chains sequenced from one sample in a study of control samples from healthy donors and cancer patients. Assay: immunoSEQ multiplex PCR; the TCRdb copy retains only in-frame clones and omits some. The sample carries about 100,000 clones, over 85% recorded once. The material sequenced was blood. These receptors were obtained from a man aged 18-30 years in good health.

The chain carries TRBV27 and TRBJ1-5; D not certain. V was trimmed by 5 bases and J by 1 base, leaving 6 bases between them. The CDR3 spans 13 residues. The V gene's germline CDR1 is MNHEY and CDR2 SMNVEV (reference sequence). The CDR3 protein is CASSRVSNQPQHF. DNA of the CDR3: TGTGCCAGCAGTCGGGTGAGCAATCAGCCCCAGCATTTT.

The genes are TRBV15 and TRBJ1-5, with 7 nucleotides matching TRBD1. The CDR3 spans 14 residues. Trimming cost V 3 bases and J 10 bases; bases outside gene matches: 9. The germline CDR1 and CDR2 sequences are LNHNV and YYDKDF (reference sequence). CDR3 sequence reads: CATSSGQDVAPQHF. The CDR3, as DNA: TGTGCCACCAGCAGCGGACAGGACGTGGCACCCCAGCATTTT.

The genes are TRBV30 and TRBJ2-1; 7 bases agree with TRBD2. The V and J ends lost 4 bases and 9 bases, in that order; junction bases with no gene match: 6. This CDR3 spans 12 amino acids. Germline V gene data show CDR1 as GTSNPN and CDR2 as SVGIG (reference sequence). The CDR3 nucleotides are TGTGCCTGGACCGTTGGGGAGGGTGAGCAGTTCTTC. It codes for CAWTVGEGEQFF.

The DNA of the CDR3 is TGTGCCAGCAGCCAAGTCGCGGGGGCAGAGACCCAGTACTTC. Amino acids: CASSQVAGAETQYF. The chain has TRBV4-2 and TRBJ2-5; a possible D gene is TRBD2 (7 bases). Germline V gives CDR1 LGHNA, CDR2 YNFKEQ. The germline V and J ends were trimmed by 1 base and 4 bases, with 10 bases remaining between them. This CDR3 has 14 residues.

CDR3 residues: CASSHTADGETYNEQFF. The CDR3, as DNA: TGTGCCAGCAGCCACACCGCGGACGGAGAGACTTACAATGAGCAGTTCTTC. This chain connects TRBV14 to TRBJ2-1; D gene unclear. The CDR3 consists of 17 residues. The V and J ends lost 3 bases and 4 bases respectively, with 19 bases between them. Germline CDR1 is SGHDN and CDR2 is FVKESK.

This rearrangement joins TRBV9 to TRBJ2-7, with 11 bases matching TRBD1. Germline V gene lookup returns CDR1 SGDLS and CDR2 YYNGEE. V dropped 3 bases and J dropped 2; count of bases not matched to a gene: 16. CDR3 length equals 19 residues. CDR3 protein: CASSAGLLDRDRGTYEQYF. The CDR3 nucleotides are TGTGCCAGCAGCGCCGGATTACTTGACCGGGACAGGGGGACCTACGAGCAGTACTTC. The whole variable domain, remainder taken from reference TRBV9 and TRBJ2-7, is DSGVTQTPKHLITATGQRVTLRCSPRSGDLSVYWYQQSLDQGLQFLIQYYNGEERAKGNILERFSAQQFPDLHSELNLSSLELGDSALYFCASSAGLLDRDRGTYEQYFGPGTRLTVT.

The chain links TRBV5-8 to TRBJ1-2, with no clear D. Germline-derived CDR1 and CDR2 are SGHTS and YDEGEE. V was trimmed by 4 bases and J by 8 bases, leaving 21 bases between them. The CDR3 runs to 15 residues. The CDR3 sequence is CASSDERTVLRGYTF. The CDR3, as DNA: TGTGCCAGCAGCGATGAACGAACGGTCCTTAGGGGCTACACCTTC. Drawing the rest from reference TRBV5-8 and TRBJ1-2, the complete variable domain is EAGVTQSPTHLIKTRGQQATLRCSPISGHTSVYWYQQALGLGLQFLLWYDEGEERNRGNFPPRFSGRQFPNYSSELNVNALELEDSALYLCASSDERTVLRGYTFGSGTRLTVV.

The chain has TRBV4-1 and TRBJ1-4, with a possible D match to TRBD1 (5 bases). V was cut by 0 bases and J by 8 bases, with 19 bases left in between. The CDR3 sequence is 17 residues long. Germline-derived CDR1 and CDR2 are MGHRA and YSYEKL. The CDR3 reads CASSQDSNRGIREKLFF. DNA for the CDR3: TGCGCCAGCAGCCAAGATAGCAACCGGGGGATCCGAGAAAAACTGTTTTTT.

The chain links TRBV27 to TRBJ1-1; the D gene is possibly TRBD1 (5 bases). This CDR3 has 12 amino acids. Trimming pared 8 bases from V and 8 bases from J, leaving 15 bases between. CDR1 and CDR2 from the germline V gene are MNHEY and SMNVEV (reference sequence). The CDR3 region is CASRDRTEEAFF. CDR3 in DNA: TGTGCCAGCCGGGACCGGACGGAGGAAGCTTTCTTT.

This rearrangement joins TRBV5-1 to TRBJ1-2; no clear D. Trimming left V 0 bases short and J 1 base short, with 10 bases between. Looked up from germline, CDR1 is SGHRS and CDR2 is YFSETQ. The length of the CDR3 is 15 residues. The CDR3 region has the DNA TGCGCCAGCAGCTTGGTGGGCGGACTTAACTATGGCTACACCTTC. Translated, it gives CASSLVGGLNYGYTF.

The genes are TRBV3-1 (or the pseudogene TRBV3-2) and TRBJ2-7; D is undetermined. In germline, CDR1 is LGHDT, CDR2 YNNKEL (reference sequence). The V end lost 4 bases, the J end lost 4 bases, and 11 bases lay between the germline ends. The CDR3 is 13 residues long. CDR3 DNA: TGTGCCAGCAGCCCCCCGGACGAATACGAGCAGTACTTC. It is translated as CASSPPDEYEQYF.

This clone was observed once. The CDR3 region is CASSFAYLGAFF. The DNA for the CDR3 is TGTGCCAGCAGTTTTGCGTATTTGGGAGCTTTCTTT. The chain recombines TRBV12-3 or TRBV12-4 with TRBJ1-1; D is unresolved. Trimming shortened V by 3 bases and J by 10 bases, and 12 bases separated the two germline ends. This CDR3 contains 12 residues.

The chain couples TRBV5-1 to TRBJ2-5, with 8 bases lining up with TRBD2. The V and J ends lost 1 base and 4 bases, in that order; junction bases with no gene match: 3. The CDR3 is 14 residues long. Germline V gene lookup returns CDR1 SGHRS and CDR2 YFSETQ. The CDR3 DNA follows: TGCGCCAGCAGCTTGTCAAGCGGGAGAGAGACCCAGTACTTC. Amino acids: CASSLSSGRETQYF.

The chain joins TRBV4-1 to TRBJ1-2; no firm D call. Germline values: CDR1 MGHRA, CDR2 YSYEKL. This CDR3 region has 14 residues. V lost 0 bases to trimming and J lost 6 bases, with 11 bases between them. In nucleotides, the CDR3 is TGCGCCAGCAGCCAAGAGGGGTCAGGCGATGGCTACACCTTC. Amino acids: CASSQEGSGDGYTF.

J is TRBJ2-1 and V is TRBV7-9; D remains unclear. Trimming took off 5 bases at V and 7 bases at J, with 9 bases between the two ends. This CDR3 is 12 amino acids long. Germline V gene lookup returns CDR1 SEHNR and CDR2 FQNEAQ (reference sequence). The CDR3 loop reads CASSHMGNEQFF. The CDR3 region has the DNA TGTGCCAGCAGCCATATGGGGAATGAGCAGTTCTTC.